Listed below are T cell receptor beta chains from one sample, sequenced in a study of T cells in Graves' hyperthyroidism and ophthalmopathy. Using its own MiXCR run on the multiplex PCR reads, TCRdb lists one record per CDR3 protein. The sample shows approximately 210,000 distinct CDR3 sequences, roughly 15% of them seen only once. Sample: blood. The receptor source for this set is a man aged 50 to 60 with Graves' hyperthyroidism. CDR3s include the opening cysteine and the closing phenylalanine or tryptophan. Fields, in order: clone size, D gene, J gene, V gene, CDR3 protein, CDR3 DNA. The D gene is left open where the match is weak. Only some rows state a clone size, as once, few, many or a class for expanded clones.

many	NA	TRBJ2-1	TRBV6-5	CASSYGTELYNEQFF	TGTGCCAGCAGTTACGGGACGGAGCTTTACAATGAGCAGTTCTTC
many	NA	TRBJ1-4	TRBV30	CAWHTGSTNEKLFF	TGTGCCTGGCACACAGGCTCAACTAATGAAAAACTGTTTTTT
many	TRBD1	TRBJ2-6	TRBV3-1	CASSLQGAGANVLTF	TGTGCCAGCAGCTTACAGGGGGCTGGGGCCAACGTCCTGACTTTC
many	NA	TRBJ2-1	TRBV12-3/TRBV12-4	CASSFIVTEQFF	TGTGCCAGCAGTTTTATTGTGACTGAGCAGTTCTTC
NA	NA	TRBJ2-2	TRBV11-2	CASSPKLPNTGELFF	TGTGCCAGCAGCCCAAAGCTGCCGAACACCGGGGAGCTGTTTTTT
few	TRBD2	TRBJ2-5	TRBV5-8	CASSFRLAGKETQYF	TGTGCCAGCAGCTTCCGGCTAGCGGGAAAAGAGACCCAGTACTTC
NA	NA	TRBJ2-3	TRBV3-1	CASSQDPGLDTQYF	TGTGCCAGCAGCCAAGATCCAGGTTTAGATACGCAGTATTTT
many	TRBD1	TRBJ2-5	TRBV7-9	CASSLEDSGQGIGETQYF	TGTGCCAGCAGCTTAGAGGACAGCGGACAGGGGATAGGAGAGACCCAGTACTTC
few	NA	TRBJ1-4	TRBV10-3	CATAPGRGEKLFF	TGTGCCACCGCCCCGGGACGTGGTGAAAAACTGTTTTTT
few	TRBD1	TRBJ1-2	TRBV4-2	CASSHEYNRGSGYTF	TGTGCCAGCAGCCACGAATATAACAGGGGTTCTGGCTACACCTTC
many	TRBD2	TRBJ2-3	TRBV3-1	CASSQPLSGATDTQYF	TGTGCCAGCAGCCAGCCCCTTAGCGGGGCAACAGATACGCAGTATTTT
many	TRBD1	TRBJ2-2	TRBV28	CASSTSGQGSGELFF	TGTGCCAGCTCCACCTCGGGACAGGGGTCCGGGGAGCTGTTTTTT
many	NA	TRBJ2-1	TRBV28	CASSLVPNEQFF	TGTGCCAGCAGTTTAGTCCCAAATGAGCAGTTCTTC
many	NA	TRBJ1-5	TRBV12-3/TRBV12-4	CAIPAGGLGHASNQPQHF	TGTGCCATTCCAGCGGGAGGGCTGGGACATGCTAGCAATCAGCCCCAGCATTTT
few	TRBD2	TRBJ2-7	TRBV18	CASSPTGGQFSEQYF	TGTGCCAGCTCACCTACGGGAGGGCAATTCTCCGAGCAGTACTTC
many	NA	TRBJ1-5	TRBV7-2	CASSPYRVNQPQHF	TGTGCCAGCAGTCCCTACAGGGTCAATCAGCCCCAGCATTTT
many	NA	TRBJ1-5	TRBV28	CASSLSHSSNQPQHF	TGTGCCAGCAGTTTATCCCACAGTAGCAATCAGCCCCAGCATTTT
many	TRBD2	TRBJ2-1	TRBV10-3	CAISEHLGTTSYNEQFF	TGTGCCATCAGTGAACACTTAGGGACTACCTCCTACAATGAGCAGTTCTTC
NA	TRBD1	TRBJ1-6	TRBV6-1	CASQPYQTGNSPLHF	TGTGCCAGCCAACCCTACCAGACAGGGAATTCACCCCTCCACTTT
many	NA	TRBJ2-3	TRBV7-6	CASSSPGHHTDTQYF	TGTGCCAGCAGCTCTCCGGGACACCACACAGATACGCAGTATTTT
NA	NA	TRBJ2-5	TRBV6-5	CASSYNSQETQYF	TGTGCCAGCAGTTACAACAGCCAAGAGACCCAGTACTTC
many	TRBD2	TRBJ2-1	TRBV29-1	CSVDLAGTNEQFF	TGCAGCGTTGACCTAGCGGGTACCAATGAGCAGTTCTTC
many	NA	TRBJ2-5	TRBV5-6	CASSIGRTQYF	TGTGCCAGCAGTATAGGGAGAACCCAGTACTTC
many	TRBD2	TRBJ2-1	TRBV27	CASAAGDLYNEQFF	TGTGCCAGCGCAGCGGGAGACCTCTACAATGAGCAGTTCTTC
many	TRBD2	TRBJ2-2	TRBV20-1	CSASSGRNTGELFF	TGCAGTGCTAGTAGCGGGAGGAACACCGGGGAGCTGTTTTTT
few	NA	TRBJ1-2	TRBV19	CASSASGGGYTF	TGTGCCAGTAGTGCCTCGGGAGGAGGCTACACCTTC
NA	NA	TRBJ2-3	TRBV6-1	CASSDTGGTDTQYF	TGTGCCAGCAGTGACACAGGAGGCACAGATACGCAGTATTTT
many	NA	TRBJ2-5	TRBV28	CASNLGGGGETQYF	TGTGCCAGCAATCTGGGGGGGGGCGGTGAGACCCAGTACTTC
many	NA	TRBJ2-1	TRBV4-1	CASSQVGDNEQFF	TGCGCCAGCAGCCAAGTTGGGGACAATGAGCAGTTCTTC
NA	NA	TRBJ1-1	TRBV11-2	CASSRARAAMNTEAFF	TGTGCCAGCAGCCGAGCGAGGGCAGCAATGAACACTGAAGCTTTCTTT
NA	TRBD2	TRBJ2-3	TRBV19	CTSSKLAGFADTQYF	TGTACCAGTAGCAAACTAGCGGGATTCGCAGATACGCAGTATTTT
few	NA	TRBJ1-1	TRBV6-1	CASRQGGTEAFF	TGTGCCAGCAGACAGGGTGGGACTGAAGCTTTCTTT
NA	TRBD1	TRBJ1-1	TRBV19	CASSSQDRGKNTEAFF	TGTGCCAGTAGTAGCCAGGACAGGGGTAAGAACACTGAAGCTTTCTTT
few	NA	TRBJ2-2	TRBV18	CASSLIDVANTGELFF	TGTGCCAGCTCACTTATCGACGTAGCGAACACCGGGGAGCTGTTTTTT
many	TRBD2	TRBJ2-1	TRBV28	CASSHGVGRAFGEQFF	TGTGCCAGCAGTCACGGGGTCGGGAGGGCCTTTGGTGAGCAGTTCTTC
NA	NA	TRBJ2-7	TRBV5-1	CASSSGQTASYEQYF	TGCGCCAGCAGCTCCGGACAGACAGCATCCTACGAGCAGTACTTC
NA	NA	TRBJ2-1	TRBV6-1	CASSRPQWSGSYNEQFF	TGTGCCAGCAGTAGGCCTCAATGGAGCGGTTCCTACAATGAGCAGTTCTTC
many	TRBD1	TRBJ1-2	TRBV2	CASSLGQGASYGYTF	TGTGCCAGCAGCCTGGGACAGGGGGCCTCCTATGGCTACACCTTC
many	NA	TRBJ2-7	TRBV28	CASSLIGDYEQYF	TGTGCCAGCAGTCTTATTGGGGACTACGAGCAGTACTTC
many	TRBD1	TRBJ2-3	TRBV20-1	CSAKDPGGVTDTQYF	TGCAGTGCTAAGGACCCAGGGGGAGTCACAGATACGCAGTATTTT
NA	NA	TRBJ2-7	TRBV2	CASSVRLYEQYF	TGTGCCAGCAGTGTGCGACTTTACGAGCAGTACTTC
few	NA	TRBJ2-5	TRBV6-2/TRBV6-3	CASTDPAGETQYF	TGTGCCAGCACCGATCCGGCGGGGGAGACCCAGTACTTC
many	TRBD1	TRBJ2-1	TRBV5-1	CASSFGQDNEQFF	TGCGCCAGCAGCTTTGGACAGGACAATGAGCAGTTCTTC
many	NA	TRBJ2-5	TRBV2	CANGDSKEETQYF	TGTGCCAATGGGGACTCAAAGGAAGAGACCCAGTACTTC
many	TRBD2	TRBJ2-5	TRBV6-1	CASRESPGTSRETQYF	TGTGCCAGCAGGGAAAGTCCCGGGACTAGTAGAGAGACCCAGTACTTC
many	NA	TRBJ1-1	TRBV27	CASSLFEPDLNTEAFF	TGTGCCAGCAGTTTATTTGAGCCGGACTTGAACACTGAAGCTTTCTTT
many	TRBD1	TRBJ1-2	TRBV11-2	CASSLERGLYGYTF	TGTGCCAGCAGCTTAGAGAGGGGGCTATATGGCTACACCTTC
NA	NA	TRBJ2-5	TRBV4-3	CASSQAVQLETQYF	TGCGCCAGCAGCCAAGCTGTTCAACTGGAGACCCAGTACTTC
NA	TRBD2	TRBJ2-2	TRBV11-2	CASSFSGGAFGELFF	TGTGCCAGCAGCTTTAGCGGGGGCGCTTTCGGGGAGCTGTTTTTT
NA	TRBD2	TRBJ2-3	TRBV12-3/TRBV12-4	CASSGLYRLAGGGTDTQYF	TGTGCCAGCAGCGGATTATACAGACTAGCGGGAGGGGGGACAGATACGCAGTATTTT